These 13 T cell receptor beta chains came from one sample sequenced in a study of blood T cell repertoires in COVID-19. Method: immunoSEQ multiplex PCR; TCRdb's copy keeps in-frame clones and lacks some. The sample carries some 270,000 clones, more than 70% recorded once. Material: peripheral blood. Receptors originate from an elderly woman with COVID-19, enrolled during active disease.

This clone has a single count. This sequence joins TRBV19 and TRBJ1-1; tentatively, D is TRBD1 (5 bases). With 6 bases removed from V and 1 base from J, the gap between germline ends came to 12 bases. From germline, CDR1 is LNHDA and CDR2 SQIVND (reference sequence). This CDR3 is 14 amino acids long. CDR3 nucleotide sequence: TGTGCCAGTAGAGTGACAGATGCGAACACTGAAGCTTTCTTT. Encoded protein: CASRVTDANTEAFF.

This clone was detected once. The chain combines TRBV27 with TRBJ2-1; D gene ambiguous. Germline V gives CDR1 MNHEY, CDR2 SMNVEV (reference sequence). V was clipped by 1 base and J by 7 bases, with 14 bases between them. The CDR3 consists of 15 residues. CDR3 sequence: CASSLYTLNGNEQFF. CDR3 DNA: TGTGCCAGCAGTTTATATACACTCAACGGGAATGAGCAGTTCTTC.

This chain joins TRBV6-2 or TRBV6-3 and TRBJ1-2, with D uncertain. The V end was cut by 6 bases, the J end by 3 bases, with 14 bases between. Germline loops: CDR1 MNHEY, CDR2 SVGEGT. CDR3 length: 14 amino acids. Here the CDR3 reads CASSLQRDHYGYTF. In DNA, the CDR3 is TGTGCCAGCAGCCTACAGAGAGATCACTATGGCTACACCTTC.

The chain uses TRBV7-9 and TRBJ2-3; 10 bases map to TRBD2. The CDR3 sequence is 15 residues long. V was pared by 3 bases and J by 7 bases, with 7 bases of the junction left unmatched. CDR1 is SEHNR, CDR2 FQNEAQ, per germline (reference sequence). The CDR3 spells CASSFLAGVSNTQYF. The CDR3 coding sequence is TGTGCCAGCAGCTTCCTAGCGGGGGTTTCAAATACGCAGTATTTT.

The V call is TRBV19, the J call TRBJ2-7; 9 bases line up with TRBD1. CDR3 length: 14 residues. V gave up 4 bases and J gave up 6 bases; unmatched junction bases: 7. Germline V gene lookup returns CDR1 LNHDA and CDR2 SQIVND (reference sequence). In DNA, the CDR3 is TGTGCCAGTAGTACGTCCGGGACAGGGTTCGAGCAGTACTTC. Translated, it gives CASSTSGTGFEQYF.

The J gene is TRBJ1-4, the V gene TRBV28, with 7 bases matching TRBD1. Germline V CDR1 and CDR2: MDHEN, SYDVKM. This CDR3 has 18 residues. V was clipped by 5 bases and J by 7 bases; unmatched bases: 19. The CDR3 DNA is TGTGCCAGCAGTACACGCTTTGGAAGGGGGCGCTGGAGTGAAAAACTGTTTTTT. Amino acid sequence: CASSTRFGRGRWSEKLFF.

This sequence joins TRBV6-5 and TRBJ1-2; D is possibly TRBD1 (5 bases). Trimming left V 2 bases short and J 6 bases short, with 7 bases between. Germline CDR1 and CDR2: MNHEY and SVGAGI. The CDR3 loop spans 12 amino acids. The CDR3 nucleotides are TGTGCCAGCAGTTACCAAGGGGATGGCTACACCTTC. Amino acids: CASSYQGDGYTF.

The CDR3 loop is CASSEAGEAYEQYF. The CDR3 coding sequence is TGTGCCAGCAGTGAAGCGGGGGAGGCCTACGAGCAGTACTTC. This sequence joins TRBV6-1 and TRBJ2-7; possibly TRBD2 for D (6 bases). V dropped 0 bases and J dropped 2 bases, with 8 bases sitting between them. Germline V gene sequence: CDR1 MNHNS, CDR2 SASEGT. CDR3 length equals 14 residues.

The CDR3 DNA sequence: TGCAGTGCTAGACCCGGCACTGAAGCTTTCTTT. Its translation is CSARPGTEAFF. J is TRBJ1-1 and V is TRBV20-1; no firm D call. The CDR3 contains 11 residues. V dropped 2 bases and J dropped 4 bases, with 5 bases sitting between them. Germline assignment: CDR1 DFQATT and CDR2 SNEGSKA (reference sequence).

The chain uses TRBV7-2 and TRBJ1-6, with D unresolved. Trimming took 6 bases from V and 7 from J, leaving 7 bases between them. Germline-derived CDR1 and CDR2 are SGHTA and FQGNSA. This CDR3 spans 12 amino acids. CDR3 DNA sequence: TGTGCCAGCAGACGCGCAAATTCACCCCTCCACTTT. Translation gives CASRRANSPLHF.

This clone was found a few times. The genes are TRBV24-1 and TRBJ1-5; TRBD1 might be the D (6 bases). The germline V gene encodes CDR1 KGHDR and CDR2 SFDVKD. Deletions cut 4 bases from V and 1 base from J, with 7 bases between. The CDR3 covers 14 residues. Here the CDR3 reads CATSEQGSNQPQHF. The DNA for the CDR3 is TGTGCCACCAGTGAGCAGGGGAGCAATCAGCCCCAGCATTTT.

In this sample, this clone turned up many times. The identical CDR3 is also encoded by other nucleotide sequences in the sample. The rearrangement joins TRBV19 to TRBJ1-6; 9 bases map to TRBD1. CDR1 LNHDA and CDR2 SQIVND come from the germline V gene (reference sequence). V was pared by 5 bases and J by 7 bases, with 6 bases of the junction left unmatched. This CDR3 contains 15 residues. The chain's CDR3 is CASSPGQGRNSPLHF. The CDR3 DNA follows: TGTGCCAGTAGTCCCGGACAGGGGAGGAATTCACCCCTCCACTTT.

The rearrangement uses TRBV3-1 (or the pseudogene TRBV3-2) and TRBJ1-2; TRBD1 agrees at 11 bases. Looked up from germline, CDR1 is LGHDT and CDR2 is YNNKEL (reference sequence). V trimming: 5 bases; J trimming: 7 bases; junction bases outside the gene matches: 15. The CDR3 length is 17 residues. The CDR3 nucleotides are TGTGCCAGCAGCGCCCGGATCCAGGACAGGGGGCTTGTTGGCTACACCTTC. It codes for CASSARIQDRGLVGYTF.